This paragraph reports one T cell receptor beta chain. No antigen is known for it. A single record per CDR3 protein comes from TCRdb applying MiXCR to the reads. The sample has roughly 87,000 distinct CDR3 sequences; about 29% are singletons. The data are from a study of T cell repertoires in cytomegalovirus infection. At the level of the study: It was recently identified HLA-C-restricted and well-studied HLA-B-restricted CMV epitopes that the study used. Indications of both CMV infection and matching HLA type were provided by public TCR beta signatures. General study findings and limits: Predominance within the ex vivo response was attributable to HLA-C-restricted CMV-specific TCR beta clonotypes. CMV carriers with the relevant HLA were identified by cumulative public TCR beta family frequency.

This CDR3 comprises 11 residues. CDR1 and CDR2 from the germline V gene are DFQATT and SNEGSKA (reference sequence). Deletions cut 3 bases from V and 7 bases from J, with 9 bases between. The source was CD8+ T cells from cultured PBMCs, collected from culture after CMV antigen stimulation. The V call is TRBV20-1, the J call TRBJ1-2, with no clear D. The TCR originated in a human donor in good health (CMV status not recorded). Some clones in this sample may be carry-over from other donors' samples. In DNA form, the CDR3 reads TGCAGTGCTAGGGCGTACGGTGGCTACACCTTC. Its translation is CSARAYGGYTF.